The entry below gives a single T cell receptor (beta chain) sequence along with its context. The data originate from a study of shared clonotypes between healthy human individuals. V was shortened by 1 base and J by 3 bases, with 15 bases between the two germline ends. The germline CDR1 and CDR2 sequences are MGHRA and YSYEKL. CDR3 size: 16 residues. The naive CD8 subset, CD45RO-negative cells positively selected for CCR7, excluded terminally differentiated effector memory CD45RA+ cells. TCRdb keeps only in-frame clones here, not all; method: immunoSEQ multiplex PCR. The data hold roughly 1,800,000 clones, with about 95% observed a single time.

The rearrangement joins TRBV4-1 to TRBJ1-1; D possibly corresponds to TRBD1 (6 bases). This TCR was recovered from a man between 18 and 35 years old in good health. The sample was naive CD8+ T cells sorted from blood. The CDR3 DNA is TGCGCCAGCAGCCAAGCGGCGGGGGCTCAGTACACTGAAGCTTTCTTT. Translating it yields CASSQAAGAQYTEAFF.